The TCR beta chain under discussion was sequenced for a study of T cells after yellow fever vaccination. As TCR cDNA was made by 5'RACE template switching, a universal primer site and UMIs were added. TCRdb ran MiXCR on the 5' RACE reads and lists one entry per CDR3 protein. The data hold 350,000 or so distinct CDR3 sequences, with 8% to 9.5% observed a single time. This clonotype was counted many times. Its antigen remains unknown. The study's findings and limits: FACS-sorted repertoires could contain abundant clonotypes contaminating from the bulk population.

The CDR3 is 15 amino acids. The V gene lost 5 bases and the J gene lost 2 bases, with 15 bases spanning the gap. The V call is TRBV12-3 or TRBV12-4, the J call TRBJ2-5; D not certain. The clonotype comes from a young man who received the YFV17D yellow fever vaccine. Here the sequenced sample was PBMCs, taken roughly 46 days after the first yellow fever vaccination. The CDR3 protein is CASSDNRVQQETQYF. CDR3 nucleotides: TGTGCCAGCAGTGACAATCGGGTTCAGCAAGAGACCCAGTACTTC.